This TCR beta chain was sequenced for a study of blood T cell repertoires in COVID-19. Study overall: Samples came from the United States, Italy and Spain, spanning acute and convalescent COVID-19.

As originally analysed: Quantification of nucleated cells was approximated via reference gene primer amplification. Generated by immunoSEQ multiplex PCR, the TCRdb table keeps only in-frame clones and is missing some. The DNA gave D and trimming, while V, J and clone size come from that table. The repertoire holds 300,000 or so clones, with roughly 86% as singletons. Germline V lookup: CDR1 SGHKS, CDR2 YYEKEE (reference sequence). V lost 0 bases, J lost 0 bases, and 0 bases stayed unmatched. This CDR3 has 16 amino acids. The sequenced sample consisted of peripheral blood. The chain couples TRBV5-5 to TRBJ1-4; 9 bases fit TRBD1. The clonotype comes from a woman aged 45-65 years who had recovered from COVID-19. The CDR3 is CASSLGQGATNEKLFF. As DNA, the CDR3 is TGTGCCAGCAGCTTGGGACAGGGGGCAACTAATGAAAAACTGTTTTTT.